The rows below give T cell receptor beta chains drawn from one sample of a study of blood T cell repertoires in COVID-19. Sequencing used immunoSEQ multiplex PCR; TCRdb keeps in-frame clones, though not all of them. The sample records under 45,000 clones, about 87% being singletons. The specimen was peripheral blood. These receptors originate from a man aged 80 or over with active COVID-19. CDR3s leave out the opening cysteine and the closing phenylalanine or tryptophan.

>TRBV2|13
ASSGQGQSQETQY
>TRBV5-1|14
ASSTLRDRGPDEQF
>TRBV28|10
ASSFPGYEQY
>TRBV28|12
ASLIGRSYNEQF
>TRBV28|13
ASLHGTGGNQPQH
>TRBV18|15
ASSPRSRGQPNEKLF
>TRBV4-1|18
ASSQAGPQDWRGTPDTQY
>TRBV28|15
ASSPRVGTGANTEAF
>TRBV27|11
ASSLAGYNEQF
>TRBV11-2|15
ASSLGFLGGTAYEQY
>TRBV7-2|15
ASSTGTGLLSGNTIY
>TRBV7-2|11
ASSLTDYNEQF
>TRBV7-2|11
ASSQRSSYEQY
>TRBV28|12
ASKETGRNQPQH
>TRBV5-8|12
ASSSGTSYTEAF
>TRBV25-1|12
ASSEVPDSSPLH
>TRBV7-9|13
ASSPGTSGTYEQY
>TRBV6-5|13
ASSYSRTVLNEQF
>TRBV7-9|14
ASSLLRLGSTYEQY
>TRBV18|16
ASSSRGTGSRETGELF
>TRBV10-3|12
AIRQDTSGNTIY
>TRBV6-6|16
ASSPFSLATGANEKLF
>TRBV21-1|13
ASPLLAGGLETQY
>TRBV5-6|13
ASGRKGGVGNTIY
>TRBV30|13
AWKKTVSTTGELF
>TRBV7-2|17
ASSLNSYVGTGKVVTQY
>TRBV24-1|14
ATSDLQSRTNEKLF
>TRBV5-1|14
ASSLGGLALQETQY
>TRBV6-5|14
ASSYLAGVGTDTQY
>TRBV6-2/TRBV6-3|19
ASSYPYGLAGGGDNRDTQY
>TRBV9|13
ASSLTGARQETQY
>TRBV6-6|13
ASSSLDRRNTEAF
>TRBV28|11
ASHRGGNYEQY
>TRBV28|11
ASSDSGSYEQY
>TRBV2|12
AAGTSGNPDTQY
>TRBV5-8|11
ASSLFSLSAQF
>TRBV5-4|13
ASSFSGSTAGELF
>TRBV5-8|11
ASSVRTGDEQY
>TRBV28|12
ASIPGGQTQPQH
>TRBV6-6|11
ASSYGQVAEQY
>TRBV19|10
ASKQGAGEQY
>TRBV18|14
ASSPSDRISNYEQY
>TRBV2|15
ASSGDFSGNAYNEQF
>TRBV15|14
ATSRKRGQGTGELF
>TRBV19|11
ASSDRGNQPQH
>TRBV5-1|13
ASSLDGNSNQPQH
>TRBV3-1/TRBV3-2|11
ASSQDDRAVQY
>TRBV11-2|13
ASSLKRESTHEQY
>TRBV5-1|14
ASSQQPPGTGETQY
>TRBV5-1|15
ASSWGKQGALGNTIY
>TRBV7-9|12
ASSPQGLPSRQY
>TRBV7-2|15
ASSFRLAGVNTGELF
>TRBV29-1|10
SVGGGKETQY
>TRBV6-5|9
ASSYLAEQF
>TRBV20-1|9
SVRRGWEQY